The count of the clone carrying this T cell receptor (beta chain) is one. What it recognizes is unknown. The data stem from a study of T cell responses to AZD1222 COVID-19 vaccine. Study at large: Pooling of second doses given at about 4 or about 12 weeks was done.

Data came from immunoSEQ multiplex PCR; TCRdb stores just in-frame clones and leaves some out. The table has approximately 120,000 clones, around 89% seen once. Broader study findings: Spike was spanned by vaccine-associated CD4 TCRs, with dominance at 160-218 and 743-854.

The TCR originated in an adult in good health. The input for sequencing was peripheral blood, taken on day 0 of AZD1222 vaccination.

This CDR3 reads CASRPPGADFQPQHF. The CDR3 DNA reads TGTGCCAGTCGCCCGCCAGGGGCAGACTTCCAGCCCCAGCATTTT. This chain links TRBV19 with TRBJ1-5; weak D call: TRBD1 (6 bases). CDR3 length equals 15 residues. V was pared by 8 bases and J by 7 bases, with 21 bases between. Germline CDR1 reads LNHDA; CDR2 reads SQIVND (reference sequence).